These 20 T cell receptor beta chains were all obtained from the same sample, sequenced in a study of OX40 agonist ivuxolimab in advanced cancers. The repertoire was sequenced with immunoSEQ multiplex PCR; TCRdb's copy has only in-frame clones and lacks some. Of approximately 18,000 clones listed, under 90% are singletons. The sample consisted of CD4+ or CD8+ T cells sorted from blood, taken in a trial of the OX40 agonist ivuxolimab. These receptors were obtained from an adult with an advanced solid tumor such as melanoma, head and neck, liver or kidney cancer.

This clone was picked up one time. The chain is built from TRBV9 and TRBJ2-5, with D unclear. The end of the DNA aligns better with TRBJ2-7, so the J call may be wrong. Germline V gene sequence: CDR1 SGDLS, CDR2 YYNGEE. This CDR3 spans 14 amino acids. CDR3 residues: CASSGGPDSYEQYF. The CDR3 coding sequence is TGTGCCAGCAGCGGTGGACCGGACTCCTACGAGCAGTACTTC.

This clone was detected only once. This chain joins TRBV6-1 and TRBJ1-6; D remains unclear. The germline gives CDR1 MNHNS, CDR2 SASEGT. The V end lost 0 bases, the J end lost 6 bases, and 12 bases lay between the germline ends. This CDR3 is built from 16 residues. CDR3 loop: CASSEALWGFNSPLHF. The CDR3 region has the DNA TGTGCCAGCAGTGAAGCGCTATGGGGATTTAATTCACCCCTCCACTTT.

This chain links TRBV28 with TRBJ1-2; the match to TRBD1 covers 8 bases. The V gene's germline CDR1 is MDHEN and CDR2 SYDVKM. The CDR3 is made up of 17 amino acids. The trim removed 2 bases at V and 6 bases at J, leaving 14 bases unmatched. DNA of the CDR3: TGTGCCAGCAGTTTAGCGATGACAGGGGCCGCCTGGGATGGCTACACCTTC. Protein: CASSLAMTGAAWDGYTF.

This chain links TRBV6-1 with TRBJ2-4, with 9 bases fitting TRBD2. The CDR3 sequence is 17 residues long. Per germline, CDR1 MNHNS and CDR2 SASEGT. V shed 2 bases, J shed 0 bases, and the junction held 5 bases outside the gene matches. Here the CDR3 DNA reads TGTGCCAGCAGTGAACAGGCTAGCGGGGCAGCCAAAAACATTCAGTACTTC. Residues: CASSEQASGAAKNIQYF.

This chain uses TRBV2 with TRBJ2-7; 8 bases match TRBD2. CDR3 length: 14 residues. Germline loops: CDR1 SNHLY, CDR2 FYNNEI. V dropped 11 bases and J dropped 2; count of bases not matched to a gene: 11. CDR3 DNA: TGTGCCTCCGTGACAGCGGGGGTAGCCTACGAGCAGTACTTC. Protein product: CASVTAGVAYEQYF.

Remarks on this clone: At one boundary the junction diverges from the germline segment, which might be a read error. The chain uses TRBV7-7 and TRBJ1-1, with TRBD1 identical over 12 bases. Per the germline V gene, CDR1 is SSHAT and CDR2 is FNYEAQ (reference sequence). The CDR3 is made up of 16 amino acids. The CDR3 sequence: CASSRWEGQGAVGAFF. DNA for the CDR3: TGTGCTAGCAGCCGATGGGAGGGACAGGGGGCTGTTGGCGCTTTCTTT.

The chain is built from TRBV19 and TRBJ2-7; D is undetermined. The germline CDR1 and CDR2 sequences are LNHDA and SQIVND (reference sequence). Trimming removed 3 bases at V and 1 base at J, with 10 bases between. There are 14 residues in the CDR3. The CDR3 sequence: CASSIGGQSYEQYF. DNA for the CDR3: TGTGCCAGTAGTATCGGTGGGCAGTCCTACGAGCAGTACTTC.

This chain links TRBV6-4 with TRBJ2-3; D is perhaps TRBD2 (6 bases). V lost 0 bases and J 6 bases, leaving 13 bases between the germline ends. Germline CDR1 is MRHNA and CDR2 is SNTAGT. CDR3 length: 15 amino acids. In DNA, the CDR3 is TGTGCCAGCAGTGACTCGGAGGGAGGAACGGATACGCAGTATTTT. It specifies CASSDSEGGTDTQYF.

The gene calls are TRBV29-1 and TRBJ2-1; unclear D gene. V shed 0 bases and J shed 5 bases, with 5 bases lying between them. The CDR3 loop spans 12 amino acids. Germline V gene lookup returns CDR1 SQVTM and CDR2 ANQGSEA. The CDR3 is CSVEDLHNEQFF. The CDR3, as DNA: TGCAGCGTTGAAGACTTACACAATGAGCAGTTCTTC.

The CDR3 protein is CASSTKPLAAYNEQFF. CDR3 coding DNA: TGTGCCAGTAGTACAAAACCCCTAGCGGCCTACAATGAGCAGTTCTTC. The V and J genes are TRBV19 and TRBJ2-1; 7 bases map to TRBD2. Losses at the gene ends were 4 bases for V and 2 bases for J; bases not matched to a gene: 8. This CDR3 region has 16 residues. Germline assignment: CDR1 LNHDA and CDR2 SQIVND (reference sequence). Complete variable domain (other parts from reference TRBV19 and TRBJ2-1): DGGITQSPKYLFRKEGQNVTLSCEQNLNHDAMYWYRQDPGQGLRLIYYSQIVNDFQKGDIAEGYSVSREKKESFPLTVTSAQKNPTAFYLCASSTKPLAAYNEQFFGPGTRLTVL.

This clone occurred a few times. The chain couples TRBV6-4 to TRBJ2-7; D unresolved. With 6 bases removed from V and 2 bases from J, the gap between germline ends came to 5 bases. The germline V gene has CDR1 MRHNA and CDR2 SNTAGT. The CDR3 has 11 residues. The CDR3 loop is CASRTTYEQYF. The DNA of the CDR3 is TGTGCCAGCAGGACAACCTACGAGCAGTACTTC.

The gene calls are TRBV5-1 and TRBJ1-3; D is ambiguous. CDR1 and CDR2 from the germline V gene are SGHRS and YFSETQ. The CDR3 has 14 residues. The V gene lost 4 bases and the J gene lost 0 bases, with 8 bases spanning the gap. The CDR3 protein is CASSPGDSGNTIYF. CDR3 DNA sequence: TGCGCCAGCAGCCCCGGAGACTCTGGAAACACCATATATTTT.

The chain combines TRBV7-9 with TRBJ2-1; the D is unclear. The CDR3 is made up of 15 amino acids. Germline lookup yields CDR1 SEHNR and CDR2 FQNEAQ (reference sequence). The germline V and J ends were trimmed by 5 bases and 2 bases, with 13 bases remaining between them. This CDR3 reads CASSPPAVPYNEQFF. The CDR3 DNA sequence: TGTGCCAGCAGCCCCCCGGCGGTCCCCTACAATGAGCAGTTCTTC.

This chain links TRBV9 with TRBJ2-7; TRBD2 matches 7 bases. This CDR3 has 14 amino acids. Germline V gene sequence: CDR1 SGDLS, CDR2 YYNGEE. Unmatched junction bases numbered 6, after V lost 3 bases and J lost 3 bases. CDR3 sequence reads: CASSGGDYDYEQYF. The CDR3 DNA sequence: TGTGCCAGCAGCGGGGGGGACTATGACTACGAGCAGTACTTC.

CDR3 sequence reads: CASGPGPLGSQYF. The DNA for the CDR3 is TGTGCTAGTGGCCCGGGACCCCTCGGGTCGCAGTATTTT. The chain has TRBV12-5 and TRBJ2-3; D assignment may be TRBD1 or TRBD2 (5 bases each). Germline loops: CDR1 LGHNT, CDR2 FRNRAP. The CDR3 totals 13 residues. Trimming cost V 6 bases and J 10 bases, with 17 bases left between them.

This clone came up a few times. This chain links TRBV18 with TRBJ2-1; tentative D call: TRBD1 (5 bases). The CDR3 totals 13 residues. Germline lookup yields CDR1 KGHSH and CDR2 LQKENI. The ends were cut back, 3 bases at V and 2 bases at J, with 5 bases in the middle. The DNA for the CDR3 is TGTGCCAGCTCACCGGACACCTACAATGAGCAGTTCTTC. Its protein product is CASSPDTYNEQFF.

The chain couples TRBV19 to TRBJ1-5, with 10 bases that match TRBD1. Germline lookup yields CDR1 LNHDA and CDR2 SQIVND (reference sequence). The CDR3 is 17 residues long. Losses at the gene ends were 5 bases for V and 0 bases for J; bases not matched to a gene: 7. The CDR3 spells CASSLTGGGGSNQPQHF. Here the CDR3 DNA reads TGTGCCAGTAGTTTGACAGGGGGCGGGGGTAGCAATCAGCCCCAGCATTTT. The variable domain in full, with the rest retrieved from reference TRBV19 and TRBJ1-5, is DGGITQSPKYLFRKEGQNVTLSCEQNLNHDAMYWYRQDPGQGLRLIYYSQIVNDFQKGDIAEGYSVSREKKESFPLTVTSAQKNPTAFYLCASSLTGGGGSNQPQHFGDGTRLSIL.

This clone was observed once. V gene TRBV19 combines with J gene TRBJ1-5; 8 positions match TRBD1. J lost 2 bases, V lost 4 bases, and 1 base had no gene match. In germline, CDR1 is LNHDA, CDR2 SQIVND (reference sequence). The CDR3 contains 14 residues. In nucleotides, the CDR3 is TGTGCCAGTAGTACGACAGGGGGCAATCAGCCCCAGCATTTT. It codes for CASSTTGGNQPQHF.

The chain employs TRBV11-1 and TRBJ2-5; unclear D gene. Trimming removed 3 bases from V and 0 bases from J, with 5 bases in between. This CDR3 comprises 13 residues. CDR1 and CDR2 (germline): SGHAT, FQDESV (reference sequence). CDR3 sequence reads: CASSFQYQETQYF. CDR3 sequence (DNA): TGTGCCAGCAGCTTTCAGTACCAAGAGACCCAGTACTTC.

J is TRBJ2-3 and V is TRBV6-5; D remains ambiguous. The CDR3 is 15 amino acids. Trimming took off 4 bases at V and 2 bases at J, with 13 bases between the two ends. The germline V gene has CDR1 MNHEY and CDR2 SVGAGI. The CDR3 spells CASSSTDLYTDTQYF. CDR3 coding DNA: TGTGCCAGCAGTTCGACGGACCTATACACAGATACGCAGTATTTT.